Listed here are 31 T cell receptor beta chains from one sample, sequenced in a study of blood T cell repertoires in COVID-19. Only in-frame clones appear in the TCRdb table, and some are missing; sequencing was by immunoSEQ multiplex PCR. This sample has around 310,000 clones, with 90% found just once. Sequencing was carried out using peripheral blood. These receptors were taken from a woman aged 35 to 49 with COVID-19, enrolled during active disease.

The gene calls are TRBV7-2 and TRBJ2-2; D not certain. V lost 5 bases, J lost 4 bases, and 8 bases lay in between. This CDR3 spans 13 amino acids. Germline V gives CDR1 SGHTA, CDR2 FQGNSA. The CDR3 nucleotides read TGTGCCAGCAGCCCCCGGAGCACCGGGGAGCTGTTTTTT. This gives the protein CASSPRSTGELFF.

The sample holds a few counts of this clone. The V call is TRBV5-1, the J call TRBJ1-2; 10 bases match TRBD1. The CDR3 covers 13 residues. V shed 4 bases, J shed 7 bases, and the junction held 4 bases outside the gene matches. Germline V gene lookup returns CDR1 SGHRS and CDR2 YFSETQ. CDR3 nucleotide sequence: TGCGCCAGCAGCAACCGGGACAGGGGTGGCTACACCTTC. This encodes CASSNRDRGGYTF. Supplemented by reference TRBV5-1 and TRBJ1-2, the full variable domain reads KAGVTQTPRYLIKTRGQQVTLSCSPISGHRSVSWYQQTPGQGLQFLFEYFSETQRNKGNFPGRFSGRQFSNSRSEMNVSTLELGDSALYLCASSNRDRGGYTFGSGTRLTVV.

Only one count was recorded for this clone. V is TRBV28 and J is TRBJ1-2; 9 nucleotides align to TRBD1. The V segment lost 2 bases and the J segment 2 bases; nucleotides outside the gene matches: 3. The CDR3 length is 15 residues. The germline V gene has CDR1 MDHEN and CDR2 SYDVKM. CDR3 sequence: CASSLRDRVNYGYTF. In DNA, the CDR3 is TGTGCCAGCAGTTTAAGGGACAGGGTAAACTATGGCTACACCTTC.

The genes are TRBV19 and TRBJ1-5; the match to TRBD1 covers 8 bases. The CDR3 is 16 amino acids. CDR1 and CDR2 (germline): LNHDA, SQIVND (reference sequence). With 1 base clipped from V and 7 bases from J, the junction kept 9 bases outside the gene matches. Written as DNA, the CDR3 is TGTGCCAGTAGTATAGCAAGACAGGGGCCCGGGCAGCCCCAGCATTTT. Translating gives CASSIARQGPGQPQHF.

This chain's CDR3 is CASVRGAPLFGYTF. The DNA for the CDR3 is TGTGCCAGCGTTCGGGGGGCCCCTCTTTTTGGCTACACCTTC. The V and J genes are TRBV27 and TRBJ1-2, with D maybe TRBD1 (6 bases). This CDR3 is 14 amino acids long. Germline V CDR1 and CDR2: MNHEY, SMNVEV (reference sequence). V lost 8 bases and J 7 bases, leaving 20 bases between the germline ends.

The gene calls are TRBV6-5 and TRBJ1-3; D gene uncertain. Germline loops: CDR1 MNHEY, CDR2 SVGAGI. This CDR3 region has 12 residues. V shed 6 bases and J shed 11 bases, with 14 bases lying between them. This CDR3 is CASRYSVEAIYF. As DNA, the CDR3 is TGTGCCAGCAGATACAGCGTGGAGGCCATATATTTT.

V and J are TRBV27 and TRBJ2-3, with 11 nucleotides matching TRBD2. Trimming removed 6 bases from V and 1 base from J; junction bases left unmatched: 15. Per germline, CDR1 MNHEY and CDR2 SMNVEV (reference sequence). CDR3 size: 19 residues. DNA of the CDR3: TGTGCCAGCAGGGGACTAGCGGTGGGGAGTAGTTTTGGCACAGATACGCAGTATTTT. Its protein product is CASRGLAVGSSFGTDTQYF.

The CDR3 loop is CASSQESGGSYNEQFF. CDR3 nucleotides: TGCGCCAGCAGCCAAGAGAGCGGGGGGAGTTACAATGAGCAGTTCTTC. The chain uses TRBV4-3 and TRBJ2-1, with 9 bases matching TRBD2. The trim removed 0 bases at V and 4 bases at J, leaving 4 bases unmatched. The CDR3 is 16 residues long. Germline loops: CDR1 LGHNA, CDR2 YSLEER.

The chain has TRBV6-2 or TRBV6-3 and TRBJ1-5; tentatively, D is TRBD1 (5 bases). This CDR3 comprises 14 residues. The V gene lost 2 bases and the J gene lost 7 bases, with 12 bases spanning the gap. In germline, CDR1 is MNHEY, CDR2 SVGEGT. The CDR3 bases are TGTGCCAGCAGTTACGGGGCAGGGTACCAGCCCCAGCATTTT. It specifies CASSYGAGYQPQHF.

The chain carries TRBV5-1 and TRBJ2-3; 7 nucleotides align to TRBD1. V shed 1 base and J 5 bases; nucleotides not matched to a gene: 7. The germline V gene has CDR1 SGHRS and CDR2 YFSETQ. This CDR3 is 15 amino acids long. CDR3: CASSLPRGGRDTQYF. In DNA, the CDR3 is TGCGCCAGCAGCTTGCCCCGAGGGGGCAGAGATACGCAGTATTTT.

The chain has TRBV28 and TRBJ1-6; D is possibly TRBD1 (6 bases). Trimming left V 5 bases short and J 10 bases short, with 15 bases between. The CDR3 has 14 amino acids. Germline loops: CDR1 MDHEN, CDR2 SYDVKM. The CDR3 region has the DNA TGTGCCAGCAGTATCCTGGGGGCAGGGTCACCCCTCCACTTT. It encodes CASSILGAGSPLHF.

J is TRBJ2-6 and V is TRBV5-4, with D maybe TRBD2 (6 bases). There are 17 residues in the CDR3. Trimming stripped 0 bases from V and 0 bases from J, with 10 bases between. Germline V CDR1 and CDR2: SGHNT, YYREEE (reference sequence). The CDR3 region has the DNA TGTGCCAGCAGCTTGGGGGCGGGGAGCTCTGGGGCCAACGTCCTGACTTTC. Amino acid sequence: CASSLGAGSSGANVLTF.

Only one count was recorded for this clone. CDR3 region: CASSSGTGGDYGYTF. In nucleotides, the CDR3 is TGTGCCAGCAGCAGTGGGACAGGGGGTGACTATGGCTACACCTTC. V is TRBV7-9 and J is TRBJ1-2; TRBD1 matches 11 bases. The CDR3 runs to 15 residues. J was trimmed by 3 bases and V by 5 bases; bases with no gene match: 5. CDR1 is SEHNR and CDR2 is FQNEAQ in the germline V gene (reference sequence).

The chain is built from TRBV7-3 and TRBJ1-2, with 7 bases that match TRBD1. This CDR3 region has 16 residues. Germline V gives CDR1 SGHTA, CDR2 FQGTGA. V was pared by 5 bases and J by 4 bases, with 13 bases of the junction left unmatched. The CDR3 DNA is TGTGCCAGCAGCCCCCAGGGGGGCAGGGTGTTCTATGGCTACACCTTC. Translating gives CASSPQGGRVFYGYTF.

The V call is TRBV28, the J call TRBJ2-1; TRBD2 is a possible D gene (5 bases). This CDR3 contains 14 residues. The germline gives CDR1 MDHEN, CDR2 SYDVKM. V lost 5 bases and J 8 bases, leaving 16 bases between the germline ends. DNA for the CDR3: TGTGCCAGCAGTGCCTACACTACCGGGGATGAGCAGTTCTTC. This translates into CASSAYTTGDEQFF.

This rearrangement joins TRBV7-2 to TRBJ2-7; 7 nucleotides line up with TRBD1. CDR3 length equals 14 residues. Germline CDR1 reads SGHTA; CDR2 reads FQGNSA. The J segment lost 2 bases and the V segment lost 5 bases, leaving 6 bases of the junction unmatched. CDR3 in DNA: TGTGCCAGCAGCCCAACGACAGGGCCCTACGAGCAGTACTTC. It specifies CASSPTTGPYEQYF.

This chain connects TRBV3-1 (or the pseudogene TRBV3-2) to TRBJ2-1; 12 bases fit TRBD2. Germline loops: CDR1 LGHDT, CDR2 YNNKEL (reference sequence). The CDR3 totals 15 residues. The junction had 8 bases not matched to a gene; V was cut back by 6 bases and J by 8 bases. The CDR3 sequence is CASRLAGGSLYEQFF. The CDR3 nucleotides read TGTGCCAGCAGGCTAGCGGGAGGGAGCCTGTATGAGCAGTTCTTC.

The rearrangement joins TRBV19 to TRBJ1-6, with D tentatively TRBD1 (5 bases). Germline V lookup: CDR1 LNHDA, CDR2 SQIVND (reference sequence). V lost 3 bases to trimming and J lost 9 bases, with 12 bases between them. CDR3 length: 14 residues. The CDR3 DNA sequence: TGTGCCAGTAGTATTAGCCAGGGAAGTTCACCCCTCCACTTT. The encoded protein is CASSISQGSSPLHF.

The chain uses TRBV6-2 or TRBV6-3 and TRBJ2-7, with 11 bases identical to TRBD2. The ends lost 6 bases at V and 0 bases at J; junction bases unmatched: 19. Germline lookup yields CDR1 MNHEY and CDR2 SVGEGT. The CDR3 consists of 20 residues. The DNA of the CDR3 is TGTGCCAGCAGCCCTACTCTTCGGACTCTAGCGGGAGGAACCTCCTACGAGCAGTACTTC. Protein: CASSPTLRTLAGGTSYEQYF.

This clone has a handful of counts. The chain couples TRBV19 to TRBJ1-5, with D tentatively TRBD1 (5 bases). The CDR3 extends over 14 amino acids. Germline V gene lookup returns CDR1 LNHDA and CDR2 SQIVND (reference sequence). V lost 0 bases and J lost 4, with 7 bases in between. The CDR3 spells CASSIDDRNQPQHF. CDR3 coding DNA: TGTGCCAGTAGTATAGACGACAGAAATCAGCCCCAGCATTTT.

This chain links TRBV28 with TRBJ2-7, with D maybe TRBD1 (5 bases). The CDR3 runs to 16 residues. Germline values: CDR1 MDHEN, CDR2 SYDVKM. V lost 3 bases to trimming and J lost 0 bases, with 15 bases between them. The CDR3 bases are TGTGCCAGCAGTTTCCCTTCGACAGTCAACTCCTACGAGCAGTACTTC. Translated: CASSFPSTVNSYEQYF.

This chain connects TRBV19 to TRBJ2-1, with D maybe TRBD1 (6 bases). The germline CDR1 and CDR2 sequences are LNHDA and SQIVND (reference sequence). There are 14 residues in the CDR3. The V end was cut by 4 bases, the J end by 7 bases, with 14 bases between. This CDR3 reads CASSRVGAINEQFF. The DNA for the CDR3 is TGTGCCAGTAGTAGAGTGGGGGCGATTAATGAGCAGTTCTTC.

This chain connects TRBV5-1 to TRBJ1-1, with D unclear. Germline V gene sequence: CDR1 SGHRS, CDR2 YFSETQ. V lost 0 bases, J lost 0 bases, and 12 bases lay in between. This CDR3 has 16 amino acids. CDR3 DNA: TGCGCCAGCAGCTTGGCCGGCGGATCGATGAACACTGAAGCTTTCTTT. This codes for CASSLAGGSMNTEAFF.

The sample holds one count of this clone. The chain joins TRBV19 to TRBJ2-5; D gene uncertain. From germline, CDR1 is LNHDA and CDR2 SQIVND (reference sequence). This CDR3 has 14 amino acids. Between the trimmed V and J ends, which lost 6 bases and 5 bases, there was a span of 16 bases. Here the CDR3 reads CASRATSRRETQYF. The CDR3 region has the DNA TGTGCCAGTAGAGCGACTTCGAGACGGGAGACCCAGTACTTC.

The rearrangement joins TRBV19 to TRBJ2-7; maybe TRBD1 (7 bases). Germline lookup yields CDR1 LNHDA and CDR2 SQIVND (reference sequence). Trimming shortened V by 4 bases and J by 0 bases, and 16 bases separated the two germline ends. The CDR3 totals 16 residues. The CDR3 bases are TGTGCCAGTAGTACAGGGGGGACCACGAGCTCCTACGAGCAGTACTTC. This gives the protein CASSTGGTTSSYEQYF.

CDR3 sequence reads: CASSFPGQGGGEQFF. The CDR3 DNA reads as TGTGCCAGCAGTTTTCCTGGACAGGGGGGCGGTGAGCAGTTCTTC. This rearrangement joins TRBV27 to TRBJ2-1; TRBD1 agrees at 10 bases. CDR3 length equals 15 residues. J gave up 9 bases and V 3 bases, and 8 bases lay outside the gene matches. The germline V gene has CDR1 MNHEY and CDR2 SMNVEV (reference sequence).

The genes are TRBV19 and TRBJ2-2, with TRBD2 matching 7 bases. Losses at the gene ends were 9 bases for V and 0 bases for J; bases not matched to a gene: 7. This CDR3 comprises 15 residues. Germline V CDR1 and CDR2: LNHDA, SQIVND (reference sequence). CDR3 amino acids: CASQKGLTNTGELFF. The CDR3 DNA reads TGTGCCAGCCAGAAGGGACTAACGAACACCGGGGAGCTGTTTTTT.

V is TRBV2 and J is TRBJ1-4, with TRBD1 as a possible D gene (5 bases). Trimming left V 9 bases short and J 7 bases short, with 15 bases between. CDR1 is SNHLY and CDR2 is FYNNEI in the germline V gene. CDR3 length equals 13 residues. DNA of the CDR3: TGTGCCAGGTCGACAGTTGCCGGTGAAAAACTGTTTTTT. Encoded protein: CARSTVAGEKLFF.

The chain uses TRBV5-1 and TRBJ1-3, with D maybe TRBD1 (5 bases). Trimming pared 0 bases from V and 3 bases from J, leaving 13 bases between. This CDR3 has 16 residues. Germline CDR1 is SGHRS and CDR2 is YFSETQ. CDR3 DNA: TGCGCCAGCAGCTTGGCAGGGCCCGCGTATGGAAACACCATATATTTT. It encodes CASSLAGPAYGNTIYF.

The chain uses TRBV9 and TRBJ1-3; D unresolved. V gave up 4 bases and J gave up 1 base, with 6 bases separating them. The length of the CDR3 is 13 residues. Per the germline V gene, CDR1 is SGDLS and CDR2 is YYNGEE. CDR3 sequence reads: CASSPSSGNTIYF. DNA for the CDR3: TGTGCCAGCAGCCCTTCTTCTGGAAACACCATATATTTT.

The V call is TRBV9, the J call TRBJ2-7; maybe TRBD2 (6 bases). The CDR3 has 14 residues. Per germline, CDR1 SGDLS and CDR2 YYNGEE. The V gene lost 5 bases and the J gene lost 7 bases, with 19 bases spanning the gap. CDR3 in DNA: TGTGCCAGCAGTTATTTGGGATCGGGGGAGGAGCAGTACTTC. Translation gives CASSYLGSGEEQYF.